A selection of T cell receptor beta chains follows, all from one sample in a study of beta chain features in type 1 diabetes. Clones were sequenced by immunoSEQ multiplex PCR, and TCRdb holds only the in-frame ones, with some missing. This sample has about 160,000 clones; about 9% occur once, and the top ten carry more than 0.45%. The sample consisted of central memory CD4+ T cells from blood. The receptors stem from a woman aged 18 to 35 with type 1 diabetes. CDR3s include the opening cysteine and the closing phenylalanine or tryptophan. Each record gives: clone size, D gene, J gene, V gene, CDR3 DNA, CDR3 protein. A D gene is named only where the DNA matches it firmly. Some rows have no size entry. The others give once, few or many, or a class for an expanded clone.

clone_size: few
d_call: -
j_call: TRBJ2-3
v_call: TRBV7-2
cdr3_nt: TGTGCCAGCAGCCGGAGCACAGATACGCAGTATTTT
cdr3_aa: CASSRSTDTQYF

clone_size: few
d_call: -
j_call: TRBJ1-6
v_call: TRBV9
cdr3_nt: TGTGCCAGCAGCGTAGATCCAGGAAATTCACCCCTCCACTTT
cdr3_aa: CASSVDPGNSPLHF

clone_size: -
d_call: TRBD1
j_call: TRBJ2-2
v_call: TRBV7-2
cdr3_nt: TGTGCCAGCAGCTTATCAGGGGGTGACTCCGGGGAGCTGTTTTTT
cdr3_aa: CASSLSGGDSGELFF

clone_size: -
d_call: TRBD1
j_call: TRBJ2-5
v_call: TRBV4-3
cdr3_nt: TGCGCCAGCAGCCAACAGACAGGGGGCGCAGAGACCCAGTACTTC
cdr3_aa: CASSQQTGGAETQYF

clone_size: -
d_call: -
j_call: TRBJ2-1
v_call: TRBV11-2
cdr3_nt: TGTGCCAGCAGCTTAGAACTAGCCTACAATGAGCAGTTCTTC
cdr3_aa: CASSLELAYNEQFF

clone_size: few
d_call: -
j_call: TRBJ2-7
v_call: TRBV7-9
cdr3_nt: TGTGCCAGCAGCTTAGCGACTTGGGACGAGCAGTACTTC
cdr3_aa: CASSLATWDEQYF

clone_size: -
d_call: -
j_call: TRBJ2-2
v_call: TRBV11-3
cdr3_nt: TGTGCCAGCAACCCGAGCGTGAACACCGGGGAGCTGTTTTTT
cdr3_aa: CASNPSVNTGELFF

clone_size: -
d_call: TRBD1
j_call: TRBJ2-7
v_call: TRBV7-8
cdr3_nt: TGTGCCAGCAGTAGCCGGGACAGGTCGAGGGAGCAGTACTTC
cdr3_aa: CASSSRDRSREQYF

clone_size: -
d_call: TRBD2
j_call: TRBJ2-5
v_call: TRBV7-2
cdr3_nt: TGTGCCAGCGACGACCGGGGGGGGGCCCAGTACTTC
cdr3_aa: CASDDRGGAQYF

clone_size: few
d_call: TRBD1
j_call: TRBJ2-7
v_call: TRBV6-1
cdr3_nt: TGTGCCAGCACCCGGGACAGGAGCTCCTACGAGCAGTACTTC
cdr3_aa: CASTRDRSSYEQYF

clone_size: few
d_call: -
j_call: TRBJ2-7
v_call: TRBV30
cdr3_nt: TGTGCCTGGACCCGGGGAGCCGACTACGAGCAGTACTTC
cdr3_aa: CAWTRGADYEQYF

clone_size: once
d_call: TRBD2
j_call: TRBJ2-1
v_call: TRBV7-8
cdr3_nt: TGTGCCAGCAGCTTAGGAGGTCGGGAGGGCCGAAATGAGCAGTTCTTC
cdr3_aa: CASSLGGREGRNEQFF

clone_size: -
d_call: TRBD1
j_call: TRBJ2-7
v_call: TRBV5-1
cdr3_nt: TGCGCCAGCAGCTTACGACAGGGGGTTTACGAGCAGTACTTC
cdr3_aa: CASSLRQGVYEQYF

clone_size: -
d_call: TRBD2
j_call: TRBJ2-1
v_call: TRBV9
cdr3_nt: TGTGCCAGCAGCGGAGCCGCGGGACTAGCGGGATCCGCGTTCTTC
cdr3_aa: CASSGAAGLAGSAFF

clone_size: few
d_call: TRBD1
j_call: TRBJ1-2
v_call: TRBV4-1
cdr3_nt: TGCGCCAGCAGCCCCGGGACAGGCAACGAGATCTATGGCTACACCTTC
cdr3_aa: CASSPGTGNEIYGYTF

clone_size: few
d_call: -
j_call: TRBJ2-7
v_call: TRBV20-1
cdr3_nt: TGCAGTGCTAGAGATCCCAACGAGCAGTACTTC
cdr3_aa: CSARDPNEQYF

clone_size: few
d_call: -
j_call: TRBJ2-7
v_call: TRBV9
cdr3_nt: TGTGCCAGCAGCCCCCACGTGAGCTCCTACGAGCAGTACTTC
cdr3_aa: CASSPHVSSYEQYF

clone_size: few
d_call: -
j_call: TRBJ1-5
v_call: TRBV18
cdr3_nt: TGTGCCAGCTCAACCTCTGACACCATACAGCATTTT
cdr3_aa: CASSTSDTIQHF

clone_size: once
d_call: -
j_call: TRBJ2-7
v_call: TRBV7-3
cdr3_nt: TGTGCCAGCAGCTTATCCCCATCCTACGAGCAGTACTTC
cdr3_aa: CASSLSPSYEQYF

clone_size: few
d_call: -
j_call: TRBJ1-1
v_call: TRBV29-1
cdr3_nt: TGCAGCGTTCGCCTACAGGGGAACACTGAAGCTTTCTTT
cdr3_aa: CSVRLQGNTEAFF

clone_size: -
d_call: TRBD2
j_call: TRBJ2-3
v_call: TRBV30
cdr3_nt: TGTGCCTGGAGTGTAAGCGGGAGCAGCCAGTATTTT
cdr3_aa: CAWSVSGSSQYF

clone_size: -
d_call: -
j_call: TRBJ2-7
v_call: TRBV2
cdr3_nt: TGTGCCAGCAGTGTTCAGGGAGCGGGTCTTTACGAGCAGTACTTC
cdr3_aa: CASSVQGAGLYEQYF